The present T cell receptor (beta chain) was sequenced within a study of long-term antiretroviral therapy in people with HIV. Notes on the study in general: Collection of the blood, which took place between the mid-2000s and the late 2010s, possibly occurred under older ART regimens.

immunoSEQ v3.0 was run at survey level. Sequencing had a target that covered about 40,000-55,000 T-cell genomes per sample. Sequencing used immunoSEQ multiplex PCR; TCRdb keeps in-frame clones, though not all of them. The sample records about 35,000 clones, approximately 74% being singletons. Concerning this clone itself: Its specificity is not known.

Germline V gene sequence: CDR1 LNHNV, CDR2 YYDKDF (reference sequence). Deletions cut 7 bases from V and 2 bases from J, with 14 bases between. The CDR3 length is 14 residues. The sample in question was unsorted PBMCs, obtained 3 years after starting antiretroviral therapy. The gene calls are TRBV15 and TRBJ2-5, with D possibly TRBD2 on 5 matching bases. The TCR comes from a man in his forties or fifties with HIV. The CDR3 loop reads CATKFGVGQETQYF. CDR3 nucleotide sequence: TGTGCCACCAAATTCGGGGTGGGACAAGAGACCCAGTACTTC.